Given below is one T cell receptor beta chain in context. V lost 4 bases, J lost 4 bases, and 7 bases stayed unmatched. The germline gives CDR1 SGHKS, CDR2 YYEKEE (reference sequence). The CDR3 is 14 residues long. Original methodology: Amplification from reference gene primers served as the basis for estimated nucleated cell counts. The repertoire was sequenced with immunoSEQ multiplex PCR; TCRdb's copy has only in-frame clones and lacks some. V and J calls and clone size are given by that table; D and trimming were obtained from the DNA. Among about 190,000 clones, around 87% were seen once, and the ten largest hold about 3%. The data were taken from a study of blood T cell repertoires in COVID-19. Study as a whole: The origin of the acute and convalescent COVID-19 samples was the United States, Italy and Spain. Sources were T cells, B-cell-depleted T cells, or PBMCs; the material itself was cDNA or gDNA.

This chain uses TRBV5-5 with TRBJ1-2, with TRBD1 matching 7 bases. Sequencing input: peripheral blood. This sequence originates from a man aged 40-49 years with active or convalescent COVID-19. As DNA, the CDR3 is TGTGCCAGCAGCGCGGGACAGTCGGTCTATGGCTACACCTTC. This sequence encodes CASSAGQSVYGYTF.